This TCR beta chain came from a study of T-cell reconstitution after alpha-beta-depleted transplantation in children. The V gene end was trimmed by 0 bases and the J gene end by 4 bases; junction bases not matched to a gene: 6. Germline V CDR1 and CDR2: DFQATT, SNEGSKA (reference sequence). CDR3 length equals 15 residues. Unique molecular identifiers tagged the TCRbeta library. Each CDR3 protein gets one entry after TCRdb re-called the PCR reads with MiXCR. The table lists a few hundred thousand distinct CDR3 sequences, about a fifth of them singletons. There are a few counts of this clonotype. Source: PBMCs from the stem cell graft donor, taken from the stem cell graft. The sequence was collected from a human donor who donated a stem cell graft to a child with acute myeloid leukemia. The chain links TRBV20-1 to TRBJ2-5; 9 bases are a match to TRBD2. CDR3 nucleotides: TGCAGTGCTAGAGAAAAGCGGGAGGTTCGAGAGACCCAGTACTTC. Protein product: CSAREKREVRETQYF.